A selection of T cell receptor beta chains follows, all from one sample in a study of somatic mutations in cytotoxic T cells in rheumatoid arthritis. Sequencing used immunoSEQ multiplex PCR; TCRdb keeps in-frame clones, though not all of them. The data contain approximately 14,000 clones, over 60% of them seen just once; the ten biggest clones take up over 9.5%. The source material was CD8+ T cells sorted from blood. All receptors come from an adult with rheumatoid arthritis. The CDR3 runs from the conserved cysteine through the conserved F or W. D genes are given only for firm matches. The size of a clone is reported for some rows only, either as once, few or many, or as a class for expanded clones.

D gene	clone size	V gene	J gene	CDR3 DNA	CDR3 protein
TRBD2	few	TRBV28	TRBJ2-3	TGTGCCAGCAGTTTTCTAGCGGGCACAGATACGCAGTATTTT	CASSFLAGTDTQYF
NA	NA	TRBV27	TRBJ1-5	TGTGCCAGCAGTTTAGGAACTTTAGATCAGCCCCAGCATTTT	CASSLGTLDQPQHF
TRBD1	few	TRBV7-9	TRBJ1-1	TGTGCCAGCAGCTTCAGGGGGACGGGCTATGAAGCTTTCTTT	CASSFRGTGYEAFF
NA	NA	TRBV7-9	TRBJ2-3	TGTGCCAGCAGCTTACGAGGTCCGGGGATGGATACGCAGTATTTT	CASSLRGPGMDTQYF
NA	NA	TRBV27	TRBJ2-1	TGTGCCAGCAGCTCCCCACAGGGAAGATACAATGAGCAGTTCTTC	CASSSPQGRYNEQFF
NA	NA	TRBV19	TRBJ1-2	TGTGCCAGTAGTATTCGGCTCGGCCCGGGGGACCCCTATGGCTACACCTTC	CASSIRLGPGDPYGYTF
TRBD2	NA	TRBV27	TRBJ2-2	TGTGCCAGCAGTTTAGGCGGGGGGGCGGTTGGGGAGCTGTTTTTT	CASSLGGGAVGELFF
NA	NA	TRBV5-4	TRBJ2-5	TGTGCCAGCAGCTTGGGGCAGGGGATGGTGGAGACCCAGTACTTC	CASSLGQGMVETQYF
NA	NA	TRBV6-5	TRBJ1-2	TGTGCCAGCAGTTTGGCGGCCAACTATGGCTACACCTTC	CASSLAANYGYTF
TRBD1	few	TRBV9	TRBJ1-2	TGTGCCAGCAGCGGACAGGGGGCCAACGATGGCTACACCTTC	CASSGQGANDGYTF
NA	once	TRBV7-9	TRBJ2-3	TGTGCCAGCAGGGCAGGCGTATCAGATACGCAGTATTTT	CASRAGVSDTQYF